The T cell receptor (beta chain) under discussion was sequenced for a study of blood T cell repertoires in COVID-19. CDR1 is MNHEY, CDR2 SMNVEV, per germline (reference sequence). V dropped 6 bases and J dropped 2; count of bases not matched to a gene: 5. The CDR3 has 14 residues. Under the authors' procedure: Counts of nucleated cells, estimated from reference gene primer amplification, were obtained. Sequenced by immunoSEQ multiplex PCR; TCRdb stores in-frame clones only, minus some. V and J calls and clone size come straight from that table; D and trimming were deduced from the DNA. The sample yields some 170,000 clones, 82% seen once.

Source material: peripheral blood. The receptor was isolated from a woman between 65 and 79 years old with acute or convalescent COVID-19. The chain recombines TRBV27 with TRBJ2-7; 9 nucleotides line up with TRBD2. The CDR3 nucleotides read TGTGCCAGCAGGTTAGCGGGGGTTGCCTACGAGCAGTACTTC. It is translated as CASRLAGVAYEQYF.